The 5 T cell receptor beta chains in this list originate from one sample, sequenced in a study of T cell repertoires in cytomegalovirus infection. TCRdb independently ran MiXCR on the reads; one entry per CDR3 protein. The sample lists over 300,000 distinct CDR3 sequences; 9.5% were seen once. The sequencing sample was made of PBMCs. Receptors originate from a human donor in good health (CMV status not recorded). Some clones in this sample may be carry-over from other donors' samples.

The rearrangement joins TRBV28 to TRBJ1-2, with unresolved D. This CDR3 comprises 17 residues. V dropped 5 bases and J dropped 7 bases, with 26 bases sitting between them. Germline lookup yields CDR1 MDHEN and CDR2 SYDVKM. The CDR3 reads CASSPLGVAGVNSGYTF. The DNA of the CDR3 is TGTGCCAGCAGTCCCCTCGGCGTTGCAGGCGTCAATAGTGGCTACACCTTC.

This clonotype was observed a few times. The chain joins TRBV2 to TRBJ2-1; the D gene could be TRBD1 or TRBD2 (7 bases each). Trimming removed 0 bases from V and 9 bases from J, with 12 bases in between. This CDR3 spans 14 amino acids. Germline V gene lookup returns CDR1 SNHLY and CDR2 FYNNEI. As DNA, the CDR3 is TGTGCCAGCAGTGAAGCTTCAGGGGGGGGTGAGCAGTTCTTC. Protein: CASSEASGGGEQFF.

This clonotype was detected many times. The chain uses TRBV6-2 or TRBV6-3 and TRBJ2-5; 7 bases map to TRBD2. With V trimmed by 4 bases and J by 5 bases, 10 bases remained unmatched. Germline V gene data show CDR1 as MNHEY and CDR2 as SVGEGT. This CDR3 comprises 15 residues. The CDR3 reads CASSLAGTMSETQYF. The CDR3 bases are TGTGCCAGCAGTTTAGCCGGGACTATGAGCGAGACCCAGTACTTC.

This clonotype has just a few counts. The J gene is TRBJ2-4, the V gene TRBV28; D might be TRBD2 (5 bases). Germline V CDR1 and CDR2: MDHEN, SYDVKM. This CDR3 spans 13 amino acids. The V end was cut by 6 bases, the J end by 5 bases, with 11 bases between. CDR3 nucleotides: TGTGCCAGCAGCGAGGGTACCCAAAACATTCAGTACTTC. It specifies CASSEGTQNIQYF.

This clonotype has a handful of counts. This chain links TRBV7-3 with TRBJ2-2; no clear D gene. There are 13 residues in the CDR3. V lost 6 bases, J lost 7 bases, and 12 bases lay in between. The germline V gene has CDR1 SGHTA and CDR2 FQGTGA. CDR3 in amino acids: CASRKEKVGELFF. DNA of the CDR3: TGTGCCAGCAGGAAGGAGAAGGTCGGGGAGCTGTTTTTT.